Listed below are T cell receptor beta chains from one sample, sequenced in a study of siplizumab effects on memory and regulatory T cells. The table came from immunoSEQ multiplex PCR; TCRdb's copy has only in-frame clones and leaves some out. The table includes approximately 100,000 clones, 80% to 95% detected once. The sample taken for sequencing was non-Treg CD4+ T cells sorted from blood. These TCRs come from a human donor in good health. The CDR3 runs from the conserved cysteine through the conserved F or W. A D gene is named only where the DNA matches it firmly. Clone sizes are given selectively: once, few, many, or a class where the clone is expanded.

V: TRBV6-5
D: -
size: -
J: TRBJ2-3
DNA: TGTGCCAGCAGCAGGGATGATACGCAGTATTTT
CDR3: CASSRDDTQYF

V: TRBV20-1
D: -
size: once
J: TRBJ2-1
DNA: TGCAGTGCCACCAAAAGTGAGCAGTTCTTC
CDR3: CSATKSEQFF

V: TRBV5-1
D: TRBD2
size: -
J: TRBJ2-1
DNA: TGCGCCAGCAGCGGGAAAGGGCCTAGCGGGGTTTACAATGAGCAGTTCTTC
CDR3: CASSGKGPSGVYNEQFF

V: TRBV7-2
D: -
size: -
J: TRBJ2-3
DNA: TGTGCCAGCAGCTTAGACCGGATGAGGGCAGATACGCAGTATTTT
CDR3: CASSLDRMRADTQYF

V: TRBV27
D: TRBD1
size: -
J: TRBJ2-1
DNA: TGTGCCAGCAGTGCACAAGACAGGGGTCGTCAGTTCTTC
CDR3: CASSAQDRGRQFF

V: TRBV23-1
D: -
size: -
J: TRBJ1-1
DNA: TGCGCCAGCAGTCAGATCTCACCGGGGGTCACTGAAGCTTTCTTT
CDR3: CASSQISPGVTEAFF

V: TRBV28
D: -
size: -
J: TRBJ2-1
DNA: TGTGCCAGCAGTTTAAGGTACAATGAGCAGTTCTTC
CDR3: CASSLRYNEQFF

V: TRBV27
D: -
size: -
J: TRBJ2-6
DNA: TGTGCCAGCAGTTCCTTAGCGAGTGGGGCCAACGTCCTGACTTTC
CDR3: CASSSLASGANVLTF

V: TRBV30
D: TRBD1
size: -
J: TRBJ2-5
DNA: TGTGCCTTGGCAGGGGGTCTCCTGGCAGAGACCCAGTACTTC
CDR3: CALAGGLLAETQYF

V: TRBV13
D: TRBD1
size: -
J: TRBJ1-4
DNA: TGTGCCAGCAGCTTAGCCGGACAGGCCCTTAATGAAAAACTGTTTTTT
CDR3: CASSLAGQALNEKLFF

V: TRBV18
D: TRBD1
size: -
J: TRBJ1-2
DNA: TGTGCCAGCTCACCCGGGACAGGGATCTATGGCTACACCTTC
CDR3: CASSPGTGIYGYTF

V: TRBV5-1
D: TRBD2
size: -
J: TRBJ2-2
DNA: TGCGCCAGCAGCCTCCGTTGGGCGGGAGAGGCGAGGGCCGGGGAGCTGTTTTTT
CDR3: CASSLRWAGEARAGELFF

V: TRBV15
D: -
size: -
J: TRBJ2-1
DNA: TGTGCCACCAGCAGAGCCCCTTACAATGAGCAGTTCTTC
CDR3: CATSRAPYNEQFF

V: TRBV7-2
D: -
size: -
J: TRBJ2-7
DNA: TGTGCCAGCAGCCGGGACTCCTACTACGAGCAGTACTTC
CDR3: CASSRDSYYEQYF

V: TRBV27
D: TRBD1
size: -
J: TRBJ2-6
DNA: TGTGCCAGCAGTTTACGGCAGGGGGCCTTCTCTGGGGCCAACGTCCTGACTTTC
CDR3: CASSLRQGAFSGANVLTF

V: TRBV18
D: TRBD1
size: -
J: TRBJ2-5
DNA: TGTGCCAGCTCACCCGGGACAGATGGATGGGAGACCCAGTACTTC
CDR3: CASSPGTDGWETQYF

V: TRBV28
D: -
size: -
J: TRBJ1-4
DNA: TGTGCCAGCAGTCCCCGTCTCAAGGTTATGGAAAAACTGTTTTTT
CDR3: CASSPRLKVMEKLFF

V: TRBV27
D: -
size: -
J: TRBJ1-2
DNA: TGTGCCAGCAGTTTACATGGGGGCTATGGCTACACCTTC
CDR3: CASSLHGGYGYTF

V: TRBV19
D: TRBD1
size: -
J: TRBJ1-5
DNA: TGTGCCAGTAGTCGGGACAGGGGGCTGGTAGTGGGTCAGCCCCAGCATTTT
CDR3: CASSRDRGLVVGQPQHF

V: TRBV5-1
D: -
size: -
J: TRBJ2-1
DNA: TGCGCCAGCAGCTTGGACGGGAGAGTCTACAATGAGCAGTTCTTC
CDR3: CASSLDGRVYNEQFF

V: TRBV29-1
D: -
size: -
J: TRBJ2-3
DNA: TGCAGCGTTGACGGGGACACAGATACGCAGTATTTT
CDR3: CSVDGDTDTQYF

V: TRBV29-1
D: -
size: -
J: TRBJ2-7
DNA: TGCAGCGTTGTACATCTGTACGAGCAGTACTTC
CDR3: CSVVHLYEQYF

V: TRBV4-3
D: -
size: once
J: TRBJ2-6
DNA: TGCGCCAGCAGCCAATATCCGACCGGGGACGGGGCCAACGTCCTGACTTTC
CDR3: CASSQYPTGDGANVLTF

V: TRBV7-2
D: -
size: -
J: TRBJ2-1
DNA: TGTGCCAGCAGCTTACGTTGGGACTGGAGTGAGCAGTTCTTC
CDR3: CASSLRWDWSEQFF

V: TRBV28
D: TRBD1
size: -
J: TRBJ1-3
DNA: TGTGCCAGCAGTTGGGGACAGGGGATTAGCAACACCATATATTTT
CDR3: CASSWGQGISNTIYF

V: TRBV29-1
D: TRBD1
size: -
J: TRBJ2-5
DNA: TGCAGCGCTGGACAGGGTAGGGAGACCCAGTACTTC
CDR3: CSAGQGRETQYF

V: TRBV9
D: -
size: -
J: TRBJ2-7
DNA: TGTGCCAGCAGCGCTGGGGACTTCACCTACGAGCAGTACTTC
CDR3: CASSAGDFTYEQYF

V: TRBV7-8
D: -
size: -
J: TRBJ2-2
DNA: TGTGCCAGCAGCCAAACCGGGACGGTGAACACCGGGGAGCTGTTTTTT
CDR3: CASSQTGTVNTGELFF

V: TRBV21-1
D: -
size: -
J: TRBJ1-4
DNA: TGTGCCAGCAGCAAGACAGGGCGGGATGAAAAACTGTTTTTT
CDR3: CASSKTGRDEKLFF

V: TRBV5-1
D: -
size: -
J: TRBJ2-1
DNA: TGCGCCAGCAGCCCGGGACTTTCCCTCTCCTACAATGAGCAGTTCTTC
CDR3: CASSPGLSLSYNEQFF

V: TRBV15
D: -
size: -
J: TRBJ1-1
DNA: TGTGCCACCAGCAGAGGGGGCCTGGTGGAAACTGAAGCTTTCTTT
CDR3: CATSRGGLVETEAFF

V: TRBV9
D: TRBD2
size: few
J: TRBJ2-3
DNA: TGTGCCAGCAGCGTAATTCTCGGCGGGGAGGGGACAGATACGCAGTATTTT
CDR3: CASSVILGGEGTDTQYF

V: TRBV5-4
D: -
size: few
J: TRBJ1-1
DNA: TGTGCCAGCAGCTTGGGCAGGGCTGGCACTGAAGCTTTCTTT
CDR3: CASSLGRAGTEAFF

V: TRBV10-2
D: TRBD2
size: -
J: TRBJ2-1
DNA: TGCGCCAGCCGTCGGACTAGTCCTTACAATGAGCAGTTCTTC
CDR3: CASRRTSPYNEQFF

V: TRBV6-4
D: -
size: -
J: TRBJ2-1
DNA: TGTGCCAGCAGACCGTCTGGAGGCAGTAGTTACAATGAGCAGTTCTTC
CDR3: CASRPSGGSSYNEQFF

V: TRBV9
D: -
size: -
J: TRBJ2-1
DNA: TGTGCCAGCAGGCAAATAGCGGCTAATGAGCAGTTCTTC
CDR3: CASRQIAANEQFF

V: TRBV5-5
D: -
size: -
J: TRBJ1-1
DNA: TGTGCCAGCAGCTCGGGGACACAGAACACTGAAGCTTTCTTT
CDR3: CASSSGTQNTEAFF

V: TRBV10-3
D: TRBD2
size: -
J: TRBJ2-2
DNA: TGTGCCATCAGGAACGATTCTAGCGGGAGGGGCACCGGGGAGCTGTTTTTT
CDR3: CAIRNDSSGRGTGELFF

V: TRBV30
D: TRBD1
size: -
J: TRBJ2-1
DNA: TGTGCCTGGAGTCCTGGTTGGGACAGGGGTCGTAATGAGCAGTTCTTC
CDR3: CAWSPGWDRGRNEQFF